This T cell receptor (beta chain) stems from a study of T cells after yellow fever vaccination. Germline-derived CDR1 and CDR2 are LGHNA and YSLEER. The J segment lost 3 bases and the V segment lost 4 bases, leaving 16 bases of the junction unmatched. This CDR3 has 18 residues. MiXCR, applied by TCRdb to the 5' RACE reads, yields one record per CDR3 protein. The sample contains approximately 180,000 distinct CDR3 sequences, approximately 6.2% of which appear only once. The source is a man aged 18 to 29 who received the YFV17D yellow fever vaccine. The material was CD4+ T cells sorted from PBMCs, obtained on the day of the first yellow fever vaccination. V gene TRBV4-3 combines with J gene TRBJ1-2, with 8 nucleotides matching TRBD1. The CDR3 region has the DNA TGCGCCAGCAGCCCGGCTCCAAAACAGGGGGTATTCTACTATGGCTACACCTTC. Its protein product is CASSPAPKQGVFYYGYTF.